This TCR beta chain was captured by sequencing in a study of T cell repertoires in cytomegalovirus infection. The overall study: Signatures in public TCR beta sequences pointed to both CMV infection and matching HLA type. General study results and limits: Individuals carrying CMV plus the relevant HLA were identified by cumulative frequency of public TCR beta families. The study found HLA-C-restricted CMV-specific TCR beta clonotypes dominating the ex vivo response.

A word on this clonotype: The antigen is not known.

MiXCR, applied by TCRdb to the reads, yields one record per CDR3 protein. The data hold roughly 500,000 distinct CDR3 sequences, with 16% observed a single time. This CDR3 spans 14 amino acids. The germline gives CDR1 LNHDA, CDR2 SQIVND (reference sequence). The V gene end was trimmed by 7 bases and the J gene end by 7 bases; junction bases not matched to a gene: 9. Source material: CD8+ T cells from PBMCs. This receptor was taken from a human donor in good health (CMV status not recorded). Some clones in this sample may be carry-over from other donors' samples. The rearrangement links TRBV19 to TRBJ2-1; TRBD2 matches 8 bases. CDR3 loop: CASTRTSWENEQFF. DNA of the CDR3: TGTGCCAGTACGAGGACTAGCTGGGAAAATGAGCAGTTCTTC.